The rows below give T cell receptor beta chains drawn from one sample of a study of T cell responses to AZD1222 COVID-19 vaccine. The method was immunoSEQ multiplex PCR; TCRdb's version includes in-frame clones alone and lacks a portion of them. In the table there are approximately 150,000 clones, 80% to 95% of which are singletons. This material consisted of peripheral blood, taken on day 0 of AZD1222 vaccination. The receptors originated from an adult in good health. The CDR3 runs from the conserved cysteine through the conserved F or W. A D gene is named only where the DNA matches it firmly. Size tells how often a clone was seen (once, few, many) or the class of an expanded clone, and some rows leave it out.

clone size,V gene,D gene,J gene,CDR3 protein,CDR3 DNA
NA,TRBV30,NA,TRBJ1-3,CAWSRTVSGNTIYF,TGTGCCTGGAGCCGGACGGTCTCTGGAAACACCATATATTTT
NA,TRBV11-2,NA,TRBJ2-5,CASSPKSGRLSQETQYF,TGTGCCAGCAGCCCCAAGTCCGGGAGATTAAGCCAAGAGACCCAGTACTTC
NA,TRBV7-9,TRBD2,TRBJ2-3,CASGERGEGTDTQYF,TGTGCCAGCGGCGAGCGGGGGGAGGGAACAGATACGCAGTATTTT
NA,TRBV5-1,NA,TRBJ2-2,CASMWSTGELFF,TGCGCCAGCATGTGGTCAACCGGGGAGCTGTTTTTT
NA,TRBV7-2,NA,TRBJ1-2,CASSLTSGVGYGYTF,TGTGCCAGCAGCTTAACGTCAGGGGTGGGGTATGGCTACACCTTC
NA,TRBV7-2,NA,TRBJ2-2,CASSPSMGTGELFF,TGTGCCAGCAGCCCAAGCATGGGCACCGGGGAGCTGTTTTTT
NA,TRBV5-1,TRBD1,TRBJ2-5,CASSPGQGPQTQYF,TGCGCCAGCAGCCCGGGACAGGGGCCGCAGACCCAGTACTTC
NA,TRBV19,NA,TRBJ1-2,CASSIQGSINYGYTF,TGTGCCAGTAGTATCCAGGGGTCGATTAACTATGGCTACACCTTC
NA,TRBV6-2/TRBV6-3,NA,TRBJ1-2,CASSYGLGRYYGYTF,TGTGCCAGCAGTTACGGGCTGGGCCGCTACTATGGCTACACCTTC
once,TRBV19,TRBD1,TRBJ2-2,CASSAGTGATGELFF,TGTGCCAGTAGTGCCGGGACAGGCGCCACCGGGGAGCTGTTTTTT
NA,TRBV6-5,NA,TRBJ1-3,CASSYSSQTSGNTIYF,TGTGCCAGCAGTTACTCGAGCCAGACCTCTGGAAACACCATATATTTT
NA,TRBV14,NA,TRBJ2-7,CASSQGEARWYEQYF,TGTGCCAGCAGCCAAGGTGAAGCCAGGTGGTACGAGCAGTACTTC
NA,TRBV6-5,NA,TRBJ1-2,CASMVGGGGYTF,TGTGCCAGCATGGTCGGGGGTGGGGGCTACACCTTC
once,TRBV7-8,NA,TRBJ1-4,CASSLTATNEKLFF,TGTGCCAGCAGCTTAACGGCAACTAATGAAAAACTGTTTTTT
NA,TRBV13,NA,TRBJ1-5,CASSLNGGIGQPQHF,TGTGCCAGCAGCTTGAACGGGGGGATCGGTCAGCCCCAGCATTTT
NA,TRBV4-1,TRBD2,TRBJ2-7,CASSPGMGGRYEQYF,TGCGCCAGCAGCCCAGGTATGGGCGGGAGGTACGAGCAGTACTTC
NA,TRBV7-8,TRBD2,TRBJ2-7,CASSLGAAGVNEQYF,TGTGCCAGCAGCTTAGGGGCAGCGGGAGTTAACGAGCAGTACTTC
NA,TRBV5-5,NA,TRBJ2-4,CASSSRHRDPLSNIQYF,TGTGCCAGCAGCTCCCGTCACAGAGACCCACTATCAAACATTCAGTACTTC
NA,TRBV7-3,NA,TRBJ1-1,CASRLQGNTEAFF,TGTGCCAGCAGATTACAGGGGAACACTGAAGCTTTCTTT
NA,TRBV4-2,TRBD1,TRBJ1-3,CASSQEDGNRGTGNTIYF,TGTGCCAGCAGCCAAGAGGATGGGAACAGGGGCACTGGAAACACCATATATTTT
once,TRBV19,NA,TRBJ1-2,CASNQRGDNYGYTF,TGTGCCAGTAATCAACGAGGGGACAACTATGGCTACACCTTC
few,TRBV11-3,TRBD1,TRBJ1-1,CASSHQGERGTEAFF,TGTGCCAGCAGCCACCAGGGGGAAAGGGGCACTGAAGCTTTCTTT
NA,TRBV10-3,NA,TRBJ2-7,CAISEGGREDEQYF,TGTGCCATCAGTGAGGGAGGCAGGGAAGACGAGCAGTACTTC
NA,TRBV4-3,NA,TRBJ2-2,CASSQRAKNTGELFF,TGCGCCAGCAGCCAAAGAGCCAAGAACACCGGGGAGCTGTTTTTT
NA,TRBV28,NA,TRBJ1-2,CASRGGTYGYTF,TGTGCCAGCAGGGGGGGGACCTATGGCTACACCTTC
NA,TRBV27,NA,TRBJ1-1,CASSGLTGMNTEAFF,TGTGCCAGCAGTGGGCTTACAGGCATGAACACTGAAGCTTTCTTT
NA,TRBV7-6,TRBD1,TRBJ2-7,CASSMWTGSSYEQYF,TGTGCCAGCAGCATGTGGACAGGGAGCTCCTACGAGCAGTACTTC
NA,TRBV7-2,NA,TRBJ1-5,CASSLSAASNQPQHF,TGTGCCAGCAGCTTATCGGCGGCTAGCAATCAGCCCCAGCATTTT
NA,TRBV27,NA,TRBJ1-3,CASSFTASGNTIYF,TGTGCCAGCAGTTTTACAGCCTCTGGAAACACCATATATTTT
NA,TRBV11-2,TRBD1,TRBJ1-4,CASSKTGRQGNEKLFF,TGTGCCAGCAGCAAAACGGGAAGACAGGGAAATGAAAAACTGTTTTTT
NA,TRBV5-1,NA,TRBJ1-6,CASSWSGTNSPLHF,TGCGCCAGCAGCTGGTCTGGGACCAATTCACCCCTCCACTTT
NA,TRBV7-2,TRBD2,TRBJ2-1,CASSLGRGGQNEQFF,TGTGCCAGCAGCTTAGGGCGGGGGGGCCAGAATGAGCAGTTCTTC
NA,TRBV5-8,NA,TRBJ1-2,CASSPDSAYGYTF,TGTGCCAGCAGCCCTGACTCCGCCTATGGCTACACCTTC
once,TRBV5-6,TRBD1,TRBJ2-7,CASSFGQGRRYEQYF,TGTGCCAGCAGCTTCGGACAGGGCAGAAGATACGAGCAGTACTTC
NA,TRBV19,NA,TRBJ2-3,CASSTLQGSGADTQYF,TGTGCCAGTAGTACCTTACAGGGTAGCGGCGCAGATACGCAGTATTTT
NA,TRBV7-3,NA,TRBJ2-1,CASSLMASADEQFF,TGTGCCAGCAGCTTAATGGCTAGCGCCGATGAGCAGTTCTTC
NA,TRBV10-3,TRBD1,TRBJ1-6,CAITMDRENSPLHF,TGTGCCATCACCATGGACAGGGAGAATTCACCCCTCCACTTT
NA,TRBV14,NA,TRBJ1-1,CASSQVWERGAFF,TGTGCCAGCAGCCAAGTGTGGGAGAGGGGAGCTTTCTTT
NA,TRBV6-5,TRBD1,TRBJ1-5,CASSQQGANQPQHF,TGTGCCAGCAGCCAACAGGGGGCGAATCAGCCCCAGCATTTT
NA,TRBV4-3,NA,TRBJ2-3,CASSQEPGDGTDTQYF,TGCGCCAGCAGCCAAGAACCGGGGGACGGCACAGATACGCAGTATTTT
NA,TRBV19,NA,TRBJ1-4,CASSSGQKQGYEKLFF,TGTGCCAGTAGTAGCGGACAGAAACAAGGCTATGAAAAACTGTTTTTT
few,TRBV7-9,NA,TRBJ2-5,CASSLRPERETQYF,TGTGCCAGCAGCTTGCGCCCTGAGAGAGAGACCCAGTACTTC
NA,TRBV6-1,NA,TRBJ2-2,CASSELRGNTGELFF,TGTGCCAGCAGTGAACTGCGAGGGAACACCGGGGAGCTGTTTTTT
NA,TRBV6-5,NA,TRBJ1-1,CASISPTKGSEAFF,TGTGCCAGCATCAGCCCCACAAAGGGGTCTGAAGCTTTCTTT
once,TRBV3-1/TRBV3-2,NA,TRBJ2-7,CASSQGTGTYEQYF,TGTGCCAGCAGCCAAGGAACAGGGACCTACGAGCAGTACTTC
NA,TRBV9,NA,TRBJ1-3,CASSVQGQGNTIYF,TGTGCCAGCAGCGTACAGGGTCAGGGAAACACCATATATTTT
NA,TRBV27,NA,TRBJ1-6,CASAFGQGNSPLHF,TGTGCCAGCGCTTTTGGTCAGGGAAATTCACCCCTCCACTTT
NA,TRBV4-1,NA,TRBJ1-5,CASSVIHMEQPQHF,TGCGCCAGCAGCGTGATTCATATGGAACAGCCCCAGCATTTT
NA,TRBV6-2/TRBV6-3,NA,TRBJ2-3,CASSLLGTDTQYF,TGTGCCAGCAGCTTACTTGGGACAGATACGCAGTATTTT
once,TRBV2,NA,TRBJ2-3,CASSERNLADTQYF,TGTGCCAGCAGTGAAAGAAACTTGGCAGATACGCAGTATTTT